A selection of T cell receptor beta chains follows, all from one sample in a study of shared clonotypes between healthy human individuals. Clones were read by immunoSEQ multiplex PCR, and TCRdb kept only the in-frame ones, dropping some. In the table there are 2 million to 2.5 million clones, more than 85% of which are singletons. The sample was naive CD4+ T cells from PBMCs. These receptors came from a man younger than 35 in good health. Some clones in this sample may be carry-over from other donors' samples. Each CDR3 is given without its conserved first and last residue.

V	J	CDR3
TRBV28	TRBJ1-1	ASVLYETGTAF
TRBV5-8	TRBJ2-1	ASSLLREQF
TRBV5-1	TRBJ2-1	ASSLVAGPYNEQF
TRBV12-5	TRBJ2-7	ASGPPNPFRCAEQY
TRBV30	TRBJ1-1	AWSRTQQSTEAF
TRBV4-3	TRBJ2-1	ASSGAAHSYNEQF
TRBV5-1	TRBJ2-3	ASSLVERDTQY
TRBV18	TRBJ2-5	ASSPSGTQETQY
TRBV18	TRBJ1-1	ASSPLQQGMNTEAF
TRBV2	TRBJ1-1	ASSLGMNTEAF
TRBV4-1	TRBJ2-1	ASSQGLAGGSTYNEQF
TRBV28	TRBJ1-5	ASSLQTGSSNQPQH
TRBV9	TRBJ2-3	ASSSTDRGSSDTQY
TRBV27	TRBJ2-7	ASSLAGFSYEQY
TRBV2	TRBJ1-2	ASSEVNGYGYT
TRBV27	TRBJ2-2	ASSRSNTGELF
TRBV18	TRBJ2-1	ASSPLAGGGYNEQF
TRBV7-2	TRBJ2-1	ASSLGGSYNEQF
TRBV18	TRBJ2-7	ASSPGASGTDYEQY
TRBV9	TRBJ2-3	ASSATSGRETDTQY
TRBV12-5	TRBJ2-3	ASGLSSADTQY
TRBV7-8	TRBJ2-7	ASSSQYRGAGEQY
TRBV6-4	TRBJ1-2	ASSDPLFGYT
TRBV7-9	TRBJ2-5	ASSVGPGLGGETQY
TRBV19	TRBJ1-3	ATTRALSGNTIY
TRBV28	TRBJ1-5	ASSLTARVQPQH
TRBV6-6	TRBJ1-4	ASSSRAPTGGEKLF
TRBV18	TRBJ1-1	ASSPRTGTGEMMTEAF
TRBV18	TRBJ1-1	ASSPTVPAEAF
TRBV7-3	TRBJ2-5	ASSRGVTITPLAETQY
TRBV9	TRBJ2-6	ASSLAALSGANVLT
TRBV29-1	TRBJ2-5	SAGQPQETQY
TRBV5-1	TRBJ2-3	ASTLLGVRDADTQY
TRBV7-6	TRBJ2-1	ASSLQYEQF
TRBV5-1	TRBJ1-1	ASSYGSGNTEAF
TRBV7-2	TRBJ2-1	ASSAGTSVYNEQF
TRBV6-6	TRBJ2-1	AAWGMGRSEQF
TRBV7-3	TRBJ1-2	ASSASGGFSYGYT
TRBV28	TRBJ2-2	ASDGASGELF
TRBV27	TRBJ2-7	ASRELGTGGSGEQY
TRBV18	TRBJ2-2	ASSPNWSSGNYPNTGELF
TRBV18	TRBJ1-5	ASSGDIDQPQH
TRBV15	TRBJ2-5	ATSTQSFQTSGRGETQY
TRBV10-3	TRBJ2-2	AISVASGNAANTGELF
TRBV25-1	.	ASSKGGQAGSYEQY